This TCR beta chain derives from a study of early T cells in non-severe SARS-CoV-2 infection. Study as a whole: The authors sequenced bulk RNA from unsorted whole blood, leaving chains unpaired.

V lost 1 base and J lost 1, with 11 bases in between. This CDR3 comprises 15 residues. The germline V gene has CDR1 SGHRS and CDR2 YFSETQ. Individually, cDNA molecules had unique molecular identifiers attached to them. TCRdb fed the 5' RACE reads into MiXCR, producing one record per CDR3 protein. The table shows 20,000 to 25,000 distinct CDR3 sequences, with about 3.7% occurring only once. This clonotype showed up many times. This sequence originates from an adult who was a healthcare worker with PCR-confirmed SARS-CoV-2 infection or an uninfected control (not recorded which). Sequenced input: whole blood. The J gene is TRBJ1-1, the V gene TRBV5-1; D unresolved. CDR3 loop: CASSLSPPRNTEAFF. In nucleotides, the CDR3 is TGCGCCAGCAGCTTGAGTCCCCCGCGGAACACTGAAGCTTTCTTT.